The 31 T cell receptor beta chains given below trace back to one sample, sequenced in a study of shared clonotypes between healthy human individuals. Only CD45RO-negative cells positively selected for CCR7 counted as naive CD8 cells, so terminally differentiated effector memory CD45RA+ cells were excluded. TCRdb's copy holds only in-frame clones and misses some; the assay was immunoSEQ multiplex PCR. The data hold around 1.9 million clones, with approximately 94% observed a single time. Specimen: naive CD8+ T cells from PBMCs. Receptors were obtained from a man aged 18-30 years in good health. Some clones in this sample may be carry-over from other donors' samples.

Turning to this clone: Other DNA variants within this sample encode the same CDR3. This chain links TRBV5-1 with TRBJ1-1, with D unclear. Trimming removed 4 bases from V and 1 base from J, with 5 bases in between. This CDR3 region has 12 residues. In germline, CDR1 is SGHRS, CDR2 YFSETQ. The CDR3 sequence: CASSEWNTEAFF. In DNA form, the CDR3 reads TGCGCCAGCAGCGAGTGGAACACTGAAGCTTTCTTT.

The chain joins TRBV29-1 to TRBJ2-3; 7 positions match TRBD2. The V segment lost 0 bases and the J segment 6 bases; nucleotides outside the gene matches: 15. Germline V CDR1 and CDR2: SQVTM, ANQGSEA. The CDR3 spans 17 residues. CDR3 DNA: TGCAGCGTTGAAGATCCCGGACGACTAGCCTCGGGGGATACGCAGTATTTT. Protein: CSVEDPGRLASGDTQYF.

The rearrangement links TRBV5-8 to TRBJ2-1, with D unresolved. The V and J ends lost 2 bases and 16 bases respectively, with 7 bases between them. The germline V gene has CDR1 SGHTS and CDR2 YDEGEE. This CDR3 contains 9 residues. The CDR3 region has the DNA TGTGCCAGCAGCTTATATGTCTTCTTC. It codes for CASSLYVFF. The full variable domain, its missing parts supplied by reference TRBV5-8 and TRBJ2-1, is EAGVTQSPTHLIKTRGQQATLRCSPISGHTSVYWYQQALGLGLQFLLWYDEGEERNRGNFPPRFSGRQFPNYSSELNVNALELEDSALYLCASSLYVFFGPGTRLTVL.

This clone was found once. The chain joins TRBV7-9 to TRBJ2-3, with TRBD2 matching 12 bases. CDR1 is SEHNR and CDR2 is FQNEAQ in the germline V gene (reference sequence). The CDR3 loop spans 18 amino acids. The J segment lost 0 bases and the V segment lost 5 bases, leaving 9 bases of the junction unmatched. The chain's CDR3 is CASSGILAGGPSTDTQYF. Written as DNA, the CDR3 is TGTGCCAGCAGCGGCATACTAGCGGGAGGCCCTAGCACAGATACGCAGTATTTT. The full variable domain, with the rest looked up from reference TRBV7-9 and TRBJ2-3, is DTGVSQNPRHKITKRGQNVTFRCDPISEHNRLYWYRQTLGQGPEFLTYFQNEAQLEKSRLLSDRFSAERPKGSFSTLEIQRTEQGDSAMYLCASSGILAGGPSTDTQYFGPGTRLTVL.

V usage is TRBV5-6 and J usage is TRBJ2-7, with TRBD2 matching over 10 bases. Germline lookup yields CDR1 SGHDT and CDR2 YYEEEE. The CDR3 is 16 residues long. After removal of 3 bases from V and 0 bases from J, the junction contained 6 bases not matched to a gene. CDR3 nucleotides: TGTGCCAGCAGCTCGGGACTAGCGAGCTTCTCCTACGAGCAGTACTTC. This encodes CASSSGLASFSYEQYF.

J is TRBJ2-7 and V is TRBV28; D is ambiguous. This CDR3 spans 15 amino acids. The germline CDR1 and CDR2 sequences are MDHEN and SYDVKM. Deletions cut 5 bases from V and 5 bases from J, with 19 bases between. The CDR3 loop is CASSGIWDSRHEQYF. CDR3 in DNA: TGTGCCAGCAGTGGGATCTGGGATTCGAGACACGAGCAGTACTTC. Based on the CDR3 plus reference TRBV28 and TRBJ2-7, the full variable domain is DVKVTQSSRYLVKRTGEKVFLECVQDMDHENMFWYRQDPGLGLRLIYFSYDVKMKEKGDIPEGYSVSREKKERFSLILESASTNQTSMYLCASSGIWDSRHEQYFGPGTRLTVT.

V gene TRBV27 combines with J gene TRBJ2-7; D is possibly TRBD2 (6 bases). The CDR3 spans 14 residues. CDR1 and CDR2 from the germline V gene are MNHEY and SMNVEV (reference sequence). The V end lost 2 bases, the J end lost 5 bases, and 13 bases lay between the germline ends. CDR3 amino acids: CASSLLLASDEQYF. DNA for the CDR3: TGTGCCAGCAGTTTACTGCTAGCGTCAGACGAGCAGTACTTC.

This chain connects TRBV27 to TRBJ2-3, with 13 bases that match TRBD2. Germline CDR1 reads MNHEY; CDR2 reads SMNVEV (reference sequence). This CDR3 spans 17 amino acids. V lost 8 bases and J lost 2; bases outside the gene matches: 10. The CDR3 DNA is TGTGCCAGCGCCCTCTCGGGACTAGCGGGAATCACAGATACGCAGTATTTT. Protein sequence: CASALSGLAGITDTQYF.

The chain carries TRBV2 and TRBJ1-4; TRBD1 might be the D (5 bases). V was cut by 7 bases and J by 6 bases, with 18 bases left in between. Per germline, CDR1 SNHLY and CDR2 FYNNEI. CDR3 length equals 15 residues. The CDR3 is CASTSPGVGYEKLFF. DNA of the CDR3: TGTGCCAGCACCTCCCCGGGGGTCGGGTATGAAAAACTGTTTTTT.

The gene calls are TRBV7-9 and TRBJ2-2; TRBD1 or TRBD2 may be the D gene (6 bases each). The CDR3 totals 15 residues. V dropped 5 bases and J dropped 5 bases, with 15 bases sitting between them. Germline V gives CDR1 SEHNR, CDR2 FQNEAQ (reference sequence). CDR3 amino acids: CASSPSGGRTGELFF. The CDR3 DNA reads TGTGCCAGCAGCCCAAGTGGGGGGCGAACCGGGGAGCTGTTTTTT.

V usage is TRBV5-5 and J usage is TRBJ2-7, with 9 bases aligning to TRBD1. This CDR3 region has 14 residues. V lost 3 bases and J lost 4; bases outside the gene matches: 5. CDR1 and CDR2 (germline): SGHKS, YYEKEE (reference sequence). This chain's CDR3 is CASSSRDRVYEQYF. As DNA, the CDR3 is TGTGCCAGCAGCTCCCGGGACAGGGTGTACGAGCAGTACTTC.

This clone showed up just once. The rearrangement links TRBV28 to TRBJ1-1; TRBD1 agrees at 8 bases. The J segment lost 0 bases and the V segment lost 6 bases, leaving 3 bases of the junction unmatched. There are 14 residues in the CDR3. The germline CDR1 and CDR2 sequences are MDHEN and SYDVKM. CDR3: CASRQGVLNTEAFF. For the CDR3, the DNA is TGTGCCAGCAGACAGGGGGTATTGAACACTGAAGCTTTCTTT.

On this clone itself: Additional DNA sequences in this sample encode the identical CDR3. The chain joins TRBV19 to TRBJ1-1; 10 bases are a match to TRBD1. Germline V gene data show CDR1 as LNHDA and CDR2 as SQIVND (reference sequence). The trim removed 3 bases at V and 2 bases at J, leaving 3 bases unmatched. The CDR3 contains 15 residues. The CDR3 region has the DNA TGTGCCAGTAGTATTGGGACAGGGGCAAACACTGAAGCTTTCTTT. This gives the protein CASSIGTGANTEAFF.

Only a few counts were recorded for this clone. The chain has TRBV25-1 and TRBJ1-1; D call uncertain. The CDR3 is 12 residues long. V dropped 8 bases and J dropped 1 base, with 8 bases sitting between them. The germline CDR1 and CDR2 sequences are MGHDK and SYGVNS. The CDR3 sequence is CASGDGNTEAFF. CDR3 DNA: TGTGCCAGCGGCGACGGGAACACTGAAGCTTTCTTT.

The chain employs TRBV6-9 and TRBJ1-1, with 7 bases identical to TRBD1. V lost 6 bases and J lost 5; bases outside the gene matches: 15. The V gene's germline CDR1 is MNHGY and CDR2 SVAAGI. The CDR3 totals 16 residues. The CDR3 nucleotides read TGTGCCAGCAGCCTATTGGGGCAGGGGGGGGAGACTGAAGCTTTCTTT. Protein sequence: CASSLLGQGGETEAFF.

V is TRBV7-9 and J is TRBJ2-5; 14 bases map to TRBD2. V trimming: 5 bases; J trimming: 5 bases; junction bases outside the gene matches: 10. This CDR3 is 17 amino acids long. Germline V CDR1 and CDR2: SEHNR, FQNEAQ (reference sequence). The CDR3 sequence: CASSAPTGTSGSETQYF. The CDR3 DNA reads TGTGCCAGCAGCGCCCCGACCGGGACTAGCGGGAGCGAGACCCAGTACTTC.

The rearrangement uses TRBV15 and TRBJ2-5; tentatively, D is TRBD1 or TRBD2 (5 bases each). The germline CDR1 and CDR2 sequences are LNHNV and YYDKDF (reference sequence). The CDR3 spans 16 residues. The V end was cut by 2 bases, the J end by 9 bases, with 22 bases between. CDR3: CATSRPTTGTESSQYF. As DNA, the CDR3 is TGTGCCACCAGCAGACCCACTACCGGGACGGAGTCTTCCCAGTACTTC.

The rearrangement links TRBV25-1 to TRBJ2-1; possibly TRBD1 for D (5 bases). The CDR3 extends over 12 amino acids. Trimming cost V 4 bases and J 8 bases, with 9 bases left between them. Germline CDR1 is MGHDK and CDR2 is SYGVNS. CDR3 nucleotide sequence: TGTGCCAGCAGTGTTCAGGGTGATGAGCAGTTCTTC. Protein product: CASSVQGDEQFF.

The chain combines TRBV18 with TRBJ2-1; possible D gene TRBD2, 6 bases. Germline CDR1 and CDR2: KGHSH and LQKENI. The CDR3 has 18 amino acids. The germline V and J ends were trimmed by 1 base and 0 bases, with 16 bases remaining between them. This CDR3 is CASSPLGPAGFSYNEQFF. CDR3 in DNA: TGTGCCAGCTCACCACTGGGGCCGGCGGGATTCTCCTACAATGAGCAGTTCTTC.

The chain joins TRBV6-5 to TRBJ2-5, with D maybe TRBD1 (7 bases). Near its end, the DNA agrees better with TRBJ2-7, so the J call may be wrong. Germline lookup yields CDR1 MNHEY and CDR2 SVGAGI. The CDR3 has 15 amino acids. The CDR3 here is CASISSRGVNHEQYF. The DNA of the CDR3 is TGTGCCAGCATCAGCTCCAGGGGGGTAAACCACGAGCAGTACTTC.

This chain uses TRBV30 with TRBJ2-7; 11 bases agree with TRBD1. Germline lookup yields CDR1 GTSNPN and CDR2 SVGIG (reference sequence). This CDR3 spans 24 amino acids. The V segment lost 4 bases and the J segment 3 bases; nucleotides outside the gene matches: 35. CDR3 sequence: CAWTIQRTGGDVDPRPRSRYEQYF. The CDR3 DNA reads as TGTGCCTGGACCATCCAACGGACAGGGGGCGACGTAGACCCCCGCCCGCGTTCACGCTACGAGCAGTACTTC.

The rearrangement links TRBV18 to TRBJ1-2, with TRBD1 identical over 11 bases. The germline V gene encodes CDR1 KGHSH and CDR2 LQKENI. The trim removed 3 bases at V and 2 bases at J, leaving 2 bases unmatched. CDR3 size: 15 residues. The CDR3 sequence: CASSPGTGGNYGYTF. CDR3 nucleotides: TGTGCCAGCTCACCGGGGACAGGGGGGAACTATGGCTACACCTTC.

The chain has TRBV29-1 and TRBJ2-1; the match to TRBD2 covers 12 bases. Trimming cost V 3 bases and J 6 bases; bases outside gene matches: 9. CDR1 SQVTM and CDR2 ANQGSEA come from the germline V gene. There are 16 residues in the CDR3. CDR3 bases: TGCAGCGTTGAGCCGCCGGCTAGCGGGAGGGTCAATGAGCAGTTCTTC. Residues: CSVEPPASGRVNEQFF.

V usage is TRBV10-3 and J usage is TRBJ2-3; D possibly corresponds to TRBD1 (6 bases). V lost 5 bases and J 5 bases, leaving 20 bases between the germline ends. There are 16 residues in the CDR3. The germline V gene has CDR1 ENHRY and CDR2 SYGVKD. CDR3 DNA: TGTGCCATCAGTAACCGACAGGAACCACGGGGAGATACGCAGTATTTT. Translating gives CAISNRQEPRGDTQYF.

The chain recombines TRBV7-9 with TRBJ2-5, with 10 bases identical to TRBD1. V shed 4 bases and J 5 bases; nucleotides not matched to a gene: 10. Germline V CDR1 and CDR2: SEHNR, FQNEAQ (reference sequence). The CDR3 extends over 16 amino acids. CDR3 region: CASSSSMTGGIETQYF. DNA for the CDR3: TGTGCCAGCAGCTCCTCGATGACAGGGGGCATTGAGACCCAGTACTTC.

This clone has only one observation. The rearrangement uses TRBV7-2 and TRBJ2-7; TRBD1 aligns across 7 bases. V lost 0 bases and J lost 2; bases outside the gene matches: 4. This CDR3 spans 15 amino acids. CDR1 and CDR2 (germline): SGHTA, FQGNSA. The CDR3 region has the DNA TGTGCCAGCAGCTTAGCGTATGGGACAGCCTACGAGCAGTACTTC. Its protein product is CASSLAYGTAYEQYF.

This clone was counted once. The CDR3: CASGGSGPTAAEMGSYNEQFF. The DNA of the CDR3 is TGTGCCAGCGGGGGGTCGGGCCCGACAGCGGCCGAGATGGGCTCCTACAATGAGCAGTTCTTC. J is TRBJ2-1 and V is TRBV28, with D perhaps matching TRBD2 (6 bases). Looked up from germline, CDR1 is MDHEN and CDR2 is SYDVKM. Between the trimmed V and J ends, which lost 8 bases and 0 bases, there was a span of 32 bases. The CDR3 extends over 21 amino acids.

This chain connects TRBV6-4 to TRBJ2-7; D gene uncertain. CDR3 size: 15 residues. V shed 2 bases and J shed 3 bases, with 14 bases lying between them. Germline V gene data show CDR1 as MRHNA and CDR2 as SNTAGT. CDR3 sequence: CASSDITHGLYEQYF. The CDR3 DNA is TGTGCCAGCAGTGACATTACTCACGGGCTCTACGAGCAGTACTTC.

The chain's CDR3 is CASSGTSGSYNEQFF. In nucleotides, the CDR3 is TGTGCCAGCAGCGGGACTAGCGGCTCCTACAATGAGCAGTTCTTC. This chain uses TRBV27 with TRBJ2-1, with 11 bases identical to TRBD2. The germline gives CDR1 MNHEY, CDR2 SMNVEV (reference sequence). Unmatched junction bases numbered 1, after V lost 6 bases and J lost 0 bases. This CDR3 region has 15 residues.

The chain combines TRBV6-6 with TRBJ1-1; TRBD1 aligns across 11 bases. Trimming removed 6 bases from V and 5 bases from J; junction bases left unmatched: 5. The CDR3 sequence is 14 residues long. CDR1 and CDR2 from the germline V gene are MNHNY and SVGAGI (reference sequence). CDR3 nucleotides: TGTGCCAGCAGAGAGGGACAGGGGGGTACTGAAGCTTTCTTT. Translated: CASREGQGGTEAFF.

The J gene is TRBJ1-1, the V gene TRBV7-9; 7 nucleotides align to TRBD1. Looked up from germline, CDR1 is SEHNR and CDR2 is FQNEAQ (reference sequence). This CDR3 region has 14 residues. V lost 5 bases to trimming and J lost 2 bases; unmatched junction nucleotides: 5. The CDR3 here is CASSPWDSNTEAFF. CDR3 nucleotide sequence: TGTGCCAGCAGCCCGTGGGACAGCAACACTGAAGCTTTCTTT.